The clone carrying this TCR beta chain was seen ten or more times. V lost 9 bases to trimming and J lost 7 bases; unmatched junction nucleotides: 7. Germline V gene lookup returns CDR1 MNHNY and CDR2 SVGAGI (reference sequence). The CDR3 has 14 residues. TCRdb reanalysed the 5' RACE reads using MiXCR and keeps one entry per CDR3 protein. The table records 45,000 to 65,000 distinct CDR3 sequences, less than 9.5% of them present only once. This entry belongs to a study of early T cells in non-severe SARS-CoV-2 infection. The receptor was isolated from an adult who was a healthcare worker with PCR-confirmed SARS-CoV-2 infection or an uninfected control (not recorded which). Source material: whole blood. The chain joins TRBV6-6 to TRBJ1-6; 9 nucleotides align to TRBD1. CDR3 residues: CASLRDRDNSPLHF. Written as DNA, the CDR3 is TGTGCCAGTCTCCGGGACAGGGACAATTCACCCCTCCACTTT.